The 5 T cell receptor beta chains presented below share a single source sample, sequenced in a study of tumor-infiltrating lymphocytes in primary liver carcinoma. From roughly 0.45 ug total RNA, TCR beta cDNA was generated with a primer in the constant region. A slightly modified ARM-PCR protocol with three nested multiplex PCR rounds produced these TCR beta libraries. Forward primers for TRBV1-TRBV30 and a C-beta reverse primer served the first two PCR rounds, at around 9 cycles each. One entry per CDR3 protein results from TCRdb running MiXCR on the multiplex PCR reads. The sample lists 300,000 to 400,000 distinct CDR3 sequences, 65% occurring once. Out of unsorted whole blood came the blood RNA, and germline DNA was extracted as well. Material for sequencing was peripheral blood. The receptors derive from a middle-aged man with primary liver carcinoma and hepatitis B virus infection.

Concerning this clonotype: In this CDR3 the conserved last residue, phenylalanine or tryptophan, is missing, so a read error is likely. This chain links TRBV7-9 with TRBJ1-5; unclear D gene. V was trimmed by 1 base and J by 3 bases, leaving 4 bases between them. CDR3 length: 13 residues. Germline V gene sequence: CDR1 SEHNR, CDR2 FQNEAQ (reference sequence). The CDR3 DNA reads TGTGCCAGCAGCTTAGGCACCAATCAGCCCCAGCATCTT. Protein product: CASSLGTNQPQHL.

This clonotype was counted only a few times. The chain couples TRBV6-1 to TRBJ2-1; D is perhaps TRBD2 (6 bases). This CDR3 spans 15 amino acids. Germline assignment: CDR1 MNHNS and CDR2 SASEGT. Trimming cost V 8 bases and J 3 bases, with 17 bases left between them. The CDR3 nucleotides read TGTGCCAGCCCTGCCTCTAGCGCCTACTACAATGAGCAGTTCTTC. Encoded protein: CASPASSAYYNEQFF.

Remarks on this clonotype: One base away lies a much larger clone, so this may be a sequencing read error. The chain has TRBV6-2 or TRBV6-3 and TRBJ1-5; 9 bases line up with TRBD1. The V segment lost 7 bases and the J segment 3 bases; nucleotides outside the gene matches: 10. The CDR3 covers 16 residues. In germline, CDR1 is MNHEY, CDR2 SVGEGT. This chain's CDR3 is CASTTTGGADNQPQHF. CDR3 coding DNA: TGTGCCAGCACTACAACAGGGGGCGCAGACAATCAGCCCCAGCATTTT.

CDR3 DNA: TGTGCCAGCAGCCCCTTGAGGGCAGGGTATCACGAGCAGTACTTC. Translating gives CASSPLRAGYHEQYF. The chain links TRBV11-2 to TRBJ2-7; D may match TRBD1 or TRBD2 (5 bases each). The CDR3 is 15 residues long. CDR1 is SGHAT and CDR2 is FQNNGV in the germline V gene. Between the trimmed V and J ends, which lost 5 bases and 5 bases, there was a span of 19 bases.

This sequence joins TRBV27 and TRBJ2-5; the D is unclear. Trimming cost V 5 bases and J 3 bases, with 10 bases left between them. CDR1 and CDR2 (germline): MNHEY, SMNVEV (reference sequence). This CDR3 spans 13 amino acids. This chain's CDR3 is CASSPRLEETQYF. CDR3 DNA: TGTGCCAGCAGTCCCCGCCTAGAAGAGACCCAGTACTTC.